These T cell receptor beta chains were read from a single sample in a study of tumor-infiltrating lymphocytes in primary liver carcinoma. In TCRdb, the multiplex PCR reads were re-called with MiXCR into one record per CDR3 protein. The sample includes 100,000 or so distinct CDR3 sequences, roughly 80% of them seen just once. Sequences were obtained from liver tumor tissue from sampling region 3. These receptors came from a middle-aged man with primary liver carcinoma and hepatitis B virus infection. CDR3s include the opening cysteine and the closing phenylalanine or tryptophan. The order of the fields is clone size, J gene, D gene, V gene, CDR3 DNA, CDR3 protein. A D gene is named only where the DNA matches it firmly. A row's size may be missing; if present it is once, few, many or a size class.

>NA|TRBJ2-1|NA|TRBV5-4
TGTGCCAGCAGCTTGGACGGTCAACCCTACTACAATGAGCAATTCTTC
CASSLDGQPYYNEQFF
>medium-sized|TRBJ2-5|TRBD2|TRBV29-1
TGCAGCGTTGAAGGGACTAGGAAGGAGACCCAGTACTTC
CSVEGTRKETQYF
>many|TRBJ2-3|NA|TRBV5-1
TGCGCCAGCAGCTTCACCGGGAGCGGAGATACGCAGTATTTT
CASSFTGSGDTQYF
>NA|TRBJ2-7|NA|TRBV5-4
TGTGCCAACAGCTCAAGGGATTTCCCCTACGAGCAGTACTTC
CANSSRDFPYEQYF
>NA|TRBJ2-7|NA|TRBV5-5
TGTGCCAGCGGCCCAGTGGCAGTTCCCCTCTCCGAGCAGTACTTC
CASGPVAVPLSEQYF
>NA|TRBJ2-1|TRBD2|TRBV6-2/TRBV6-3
TGTGCCAGCGTGACGGGAGGGGGTAATGAGCAATTCTTC
CASVTGGGNEQFF
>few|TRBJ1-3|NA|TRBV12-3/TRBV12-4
TGTGCCAGCAGAACCGCTGGCGTCTCTGGAAACACCACATATTTT
CASRTAGVSGNTTYF
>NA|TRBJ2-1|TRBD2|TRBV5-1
TGCGCCAGCAGCGCTAGCGGGAGGACCGAGGATGAGCAGTTCTTC
CASSASGRTEDEQFF
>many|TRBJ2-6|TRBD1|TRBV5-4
TGTGCCAGCAAAGGAGGACAGGCCGTCTCTGGGGCCAACGTCCTGACTTTC
CASKGGQAVSGANVLTF
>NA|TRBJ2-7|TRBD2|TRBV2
TGTGCCGGCTACAATGGCGGGGGCGAGCAGTACTTC
CAGYNGGGEQYF
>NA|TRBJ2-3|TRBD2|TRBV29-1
TGCATCGGGGCTAGCGGGAGGGATACGCAGTATTTT
CIGASGRDTQYF
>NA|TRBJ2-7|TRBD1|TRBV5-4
TGTGCCAGCAGCTTTGGGACAGGCTCGAGAGGCGAGCAGTACTTC
CASSFGTGSRGEQYF
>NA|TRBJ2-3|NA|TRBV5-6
TGTGCCAACAGTTTGTCCGGTAACGCAGATACGCAGTATTTT
CANSLSGNADTQYF
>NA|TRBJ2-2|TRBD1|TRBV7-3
TGTGCCAGCAGCTACTCGACAGGGCCCGGGGAGCTGTTGTTT
CASSYSTGPGELLF
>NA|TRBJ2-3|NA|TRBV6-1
TGTGCCAACAGTGAAATAGGAGAACACTACACAGATACGCAGTATTTT
CANSEIGEHYTDTQYF
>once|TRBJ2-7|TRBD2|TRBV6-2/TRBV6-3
TGTGTCAGCAGTTACGATGGGAGGACTAGCGGGGTCTACGAGCAGTGCTTC
CVSSYDGRTSGVYEQCF
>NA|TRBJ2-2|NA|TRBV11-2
TGTGCCAGTAGCACATATTCGGACACCGGGGAGCTATTTTTT
CASSTYSDTGELFF
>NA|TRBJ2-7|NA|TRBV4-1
TGCGCCAGCACCCCAACCCCCGGGACAACCTACGAGCAGTACTTC
CASTPTPGTTYEQYF
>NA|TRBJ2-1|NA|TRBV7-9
TGTACCAGGAGCTTAGAGGATTGGGAATGGCAGTTCTTC
CTRSLEDWEWQFF
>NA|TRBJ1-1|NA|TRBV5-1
TGCACCAGCAGCTCCAAGGGACGTCACAACACTGAAGCTTTCTTT
CTSSSKGRHNTEAFF
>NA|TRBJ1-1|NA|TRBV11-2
TGTGCCAGCAGCGCTAAACAGGCTGAAGCTTTCTTT
CASSAKQAEAFF
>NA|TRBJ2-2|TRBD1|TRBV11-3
TGTGCCAGTAGCTTAGCGACAGGGGGCACCCGGGAGCTGTTTTTC
CASSLATGGTRELFF
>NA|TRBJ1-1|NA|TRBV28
TGTGCCAACAGCCTGGAGGGAGGGAACGCTGAGGCTTTCTTT
CANSLEGGNAEAFF
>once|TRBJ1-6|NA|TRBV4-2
TGTGCCAGCAGCCATGAGGGGTCAGGAGAAGATTCACCCCTCCACTTT
CASSHEGSGEDSPLHF
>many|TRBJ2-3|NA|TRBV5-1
TGCGCCAGCAGCTTGGGACATATCACAGATACGCAGTATTTT
CASSLGHITDTQYF
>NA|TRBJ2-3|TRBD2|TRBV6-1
TGTGCCAGCACGTACTCTAGTGGGAGGGTCGGAGATACGCAGTATTTT
CASTYSSGRVGDTQYF
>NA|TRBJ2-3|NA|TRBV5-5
TGTGCCAGCAGGACCCTAAGCAGGAGAGGAACAGATACGCAGTATTTT
CASRTLSRRGTDTQYF
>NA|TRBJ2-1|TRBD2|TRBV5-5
TGTGCCAGCGGCTTGCGGGAGTCCTACAATGAGCGGTTCTTC
CASGLRESYNERFF
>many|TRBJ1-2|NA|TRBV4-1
TGCGCCAGCAGCCAAGAGGGGTACCCCCCCGCTGCCCAACCTACCTATGGCTACACCTTC
CASSQEGYPPAAQPTYGYTF
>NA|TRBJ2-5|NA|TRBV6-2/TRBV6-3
TGTGCCAACAGTCAAACCCCCAGGAGGCGATTCGGGGAGACCCAGTACTTC
CANSQTPRRRFGETQYF
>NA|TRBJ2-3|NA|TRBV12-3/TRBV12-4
TGTGCCAGCAGTTTCAGAGGGGTTGGGGATACGCAGTATTTT
CASSFRGVGDTQYF
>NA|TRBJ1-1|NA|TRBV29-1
TGCAGCGTTGAAGATGGGAGACCTAACAGTGGAGCTTTCTTT
CSVEDGRPNSGAFF
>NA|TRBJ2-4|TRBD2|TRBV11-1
TGTGCCAGCAACTATCCCGGGACTAGTGCGACCAATAACATTCAGTACTTC
CASNYPGTSATNNIQYF
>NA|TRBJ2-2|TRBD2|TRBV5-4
TGTGCCAGTAGCTTGGGACTAGCGGAGGCCGGGGAGCTGTTTTTT
CASSLGLAEAGELFF
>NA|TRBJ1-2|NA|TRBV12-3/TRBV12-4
TGTGCCAGCAGTTTAAGGCCGAGTGGGAGCTATACTTTC
CASSLRPSGSYTF
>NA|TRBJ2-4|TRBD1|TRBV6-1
TGTGCCAGCAGTGCCACAGGGGGGTTCGGCAATGACATTCAGAACTTC
CASSATGGFGNDIQNF
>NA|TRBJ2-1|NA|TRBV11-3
TGTGCCAGCAGTTTCACTGGTCCCTACAATGAGCAGTTCTTC
CASSFTGPYNEQFF
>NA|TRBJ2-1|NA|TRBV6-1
TGTGCCAGCACCCGTAGGCCCGGGCTTCCCTACAATGAGCGGTTCTTC
CASTRRPGLPYNERFF
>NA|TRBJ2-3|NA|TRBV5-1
TGCGCCAGCAGCCTTAATGACAGTCCGGATACGCACTATTTT
CASSLNDSPDTHYF
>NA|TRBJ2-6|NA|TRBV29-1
TGCAGCCTTAAGGTAGAAAGTGAGTACACCCTCTCTGGGTCCAACGCCCTGACTTTC
CSLKVESEYTLSGSNALTF
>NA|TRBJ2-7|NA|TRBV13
TGTGTCAGCAGCCCCTCCTACGAGCAGTACTTC
CVSSPSYEQYF